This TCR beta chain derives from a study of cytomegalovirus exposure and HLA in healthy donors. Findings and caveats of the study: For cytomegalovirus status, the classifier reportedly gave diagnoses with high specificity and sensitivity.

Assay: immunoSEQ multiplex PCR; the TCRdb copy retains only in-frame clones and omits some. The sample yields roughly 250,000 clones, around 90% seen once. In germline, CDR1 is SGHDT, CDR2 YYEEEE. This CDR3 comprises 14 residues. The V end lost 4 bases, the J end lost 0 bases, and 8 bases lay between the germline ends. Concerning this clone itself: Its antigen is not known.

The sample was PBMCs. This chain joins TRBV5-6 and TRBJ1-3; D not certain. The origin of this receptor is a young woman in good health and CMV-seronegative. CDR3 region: CASSPTLSGNTIYF. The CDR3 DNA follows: TGTGCCAGCAGCCCGACTCTCTCTGGAAACACCATATATTTT.